One and the same sample provided the 14 T cell receptor beta chains below, sequenced in a study of shared clonotypes between healthy human individuals. The method was immunoSEQ multiplex PCR; TCRdb's version includes in-frame clones alone and lacks a portion of them. The sample contains millions of clones, over 90% of which appear only once. Sequencing input: naive CD4+ T cells from PBMCs. Subset in this sample: CD45RA+ positively selected. All receptors derive from a man aged 18 to 30 in good health. Some clones in this sample may be carry-over from other donors' samples.

The chain combines TRBV30 with TRBJ2-5; no clear D gene. The CDR3 loop spans 12 amino acids. With 0 bases removed from V and 5 bases from J, the gap between germline ends came to 7 bases. The germline CDR1 and CDR2 sequences are GTSNPN and SVGIG (reference sequence). The CDR3 DNA follows: TGTGCCTGGAGTGTACTTTGGGAGACCCAGTACTTC. Amino acid sequence: CAWSVLWETQYF.

V is TRBV19 and J is TRBJ1-1; D perhaps matches TRBD1 (6 bases). Germline assignment: CDR1 LNHDA and CDR2 SQIVND (reference sequence). V was shortened by 3 bases and J by 3 bases, with 11 bases between the two germline ends. The CDR3 contains 14 residues. CDR3 DNA: TGTGCCAGTAGTATGTTCCACAGGGACACTGAAGCTTTCTTT. It is translated as CASSMFHRDTEAFF.

The table lists this clone with a count of one. As DNA, the CDR3 is TGTGCCATCAGCGCGACTAGCGCTCTCTCCTACGAGCAGTACTTC. Its translation: CAISATSALSYEQYF. V and J are TRBV10-3 and TRBJ2-7; 8 nucleotides match TRBD2. The CDR3 has 15 amino acids. The ends lost 6 bases at V and 0 bases at J; junction bases unmatched: 7. CDR1 and CDR2 (germline): ENHRY, SYGVKD.

J is TRBJ2-7 and V is TRBV6-1; 15 bases match TRBD2. Germline loops: CDR1 MNHNS, CDR2 SASEGT. The CDR3 runs 20 residues. The V gene end was trimmed by 3 bases and the J gene end by 7 bases; junction bases not matched to a gene: 19. The CDR3 coding sequence is TGTGCCAGCAGTGACGCGACAGCCGTTGGACTAGCGGGAGGGCCGCGGGAGCAGTACTTC. It codes for CASSDATAVGLAGGPREQYF.

The rearrangement joins TRBV10-2 to TRBJ1-5; 8 bases line up with TRBD1. Germline V gene data show CDR1 as WSHSY and CDR2 as SAAADI. The CDR3 has 16 amino acids. With V trimmed by 1 base and J by 6 bases, 8 bases remained unmatched. The CDR3 DNA reads TGCGCCAGCAGTGAGTGGACAGGGACCCCTCGTCAGCCCCAGCATTTT. Its protein is CASSEWTGTPRQPQHF.

The chain combines TRBV5-1 with TRBJ2-1; 12 positions agree with TRBD2. The trim removed 4 bases at V and 7 bases at J, leaving 6 bases unmatched. This CDR3 contains 15 residues. Germline loops: CDR1 SGHRS, CDR2 YFSETQ. The DNA for the CDR3 is TGCGCCAGCAGCACCCTAGCGGGAGGGGTTAATGAGCAGTTCTTC. Residues: CASSTLAGGVNEQFF.

The CDR3 protein is CASSHTGHDEQFF. The CDR3 nucleotides are TGCGCCAGCAGCCACACTGGCCACGATGAGCAGTTCTTC. This rearrangement joins TRBV5-1 to TRBJ2-1; D gene unclear. CDR3 length equals 13 residues. V lost 4 bases and J lost 8, with 13 bases in between. Germline lookup yields CDR1 SGHRS and CDR2 YFSETQ.

This chain connects TRBV7-9 to TRBJ2-7; TRBD2 aligns across 9 bases. The CDR3 has 15 amino acids. V lost 5 bases, J lost 7 bases, and 12 bases stayed unmatched. Germline V CDR1 and CDR2: SEHNR, FQNEAQ (reference sequence). CDR3 residues: CASSLPRLAAGEQYF. The CDR3 DNA follows: TGTGCCAGCAGCCTTCCCCGACTAGCGGCTGGAGAGCAGTACTTC.

Of note for this clone: This sample also contains other DNA sequences that code for the same CDR3. DNA of the CDR3: TGTGCCAGCAGCTTGGGACAGCAGTATAGCAATCAGCCCCAGCATTTT. Its protein is CASSLGQQYSNQPQHF. The chain links TRBV7-9 to TRBJ1-5, with TRBD1 identical over 7 bases. This CDR3 contains 16 residues. Per the germline V gene, CDR1 is SEHNR and CDR2 is FQNEAQ (reference sequence). The J segment lost 0 bases and the V segment lost 3 bases, leaving 5 bases of the junction unmatched.

This chain links TRBV19 with TRBJ2-1; 10 bases align to TRBD2. Trimming removed 6 bases from V and 4 bases from J; junction bases left unmatched: 12. The CDR3 covers 17 residues. Germline CDR1 reads LNHDA; CDR2 reads SQIVND (reference sequence). CDR3: CASREEKGLAVYNEQFF. CDR3 nucleotide sequence: TGTGCCAGTAGAGAGGAAAAAGGACTAGCGGTATACAATGAGCAGTTCTTC.

This chain joins TRBV15 and TRBJ1-2; D perhaps matches TRBD1 (5 bases). Germline CDR1 LNHNV, CDR2 YYDKDF (reference sequence). V lost 0 bases to trimming and J lost 5 bases, with 19 bases between them. CDR3 length: 17 residues. For the CDR3, the DNA is TGTGCCACCAGCAGAGATCGTGCGGGGGGGGATTGGTATGGCTACACCTTC. It encodes CATSRDRAGGDWYGYTF.

This chain links TRBV5-4 with TRBJ2-1, with D perhaps matching TRBD1 (6 bases). Trimming took 6 bases from V and 0 from J, leaving 13 bases between them. The CDR3 is 15 residues long. Germline-derived CDR1 and CDR2 are SGHNT and YYREEE (reference sequence). The CDR3 sequence: CASTSGVSSYNEQFF. The CDR3 DNA sequence: TGTGCCAGCACCTCAGGGGTAAGCTCCTACAATGAGCAGTTCTTC.

The rearrangement links TRBV28 to TRBJ2-2; 11 bases align to TRBD2. Germline trimming cut 4 bases from V and 0 bases from J; bases unmatched to any gene: 4. This CDR3 contains 17 residues. CDR1 and CDR2 from the germline V gene are MDHEN and SYDVKM. The chain's CDR3 is CASSWGLAEPNTGELFF. Here the CDR3 DNA reads TGTGCCAGCAGTTGGGGACTAGCGGAGCCGAACACCGGGGAGCTGTTTTTT.

Comments on this clone: Different DNA sequences within this sample yield the same CDR3. The chain carries TRBV19 and TRBJ2-3; D gene ambiguous. The CDR3 has 14 amino acids. The germline V gene encodes CDR1 LNHDA and CDR2 SQIVND (reference sequence). V dropped 5 bases and J dropped 0 bases, with 9 bases sitting between them. The CDR3 is CASSFGGSTDTQYF. The CDR3 DNA is TGTGCCAGTAGTTTTGGCGGAAGCACAGATACGCAGTATTTT.